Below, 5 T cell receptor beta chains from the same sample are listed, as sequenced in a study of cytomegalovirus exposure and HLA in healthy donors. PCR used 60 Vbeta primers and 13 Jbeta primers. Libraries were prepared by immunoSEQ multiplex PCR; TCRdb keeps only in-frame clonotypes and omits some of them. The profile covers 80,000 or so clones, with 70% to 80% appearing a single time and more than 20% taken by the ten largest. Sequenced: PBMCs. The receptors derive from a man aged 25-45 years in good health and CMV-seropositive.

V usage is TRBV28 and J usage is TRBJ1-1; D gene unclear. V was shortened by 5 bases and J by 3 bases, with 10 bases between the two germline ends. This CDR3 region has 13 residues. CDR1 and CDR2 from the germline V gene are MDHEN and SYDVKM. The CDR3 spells CASSPDIYTEAFF. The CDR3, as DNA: TGTGCCAGCAGTCCCGACATATACACTGAAGCTTTCTTT.

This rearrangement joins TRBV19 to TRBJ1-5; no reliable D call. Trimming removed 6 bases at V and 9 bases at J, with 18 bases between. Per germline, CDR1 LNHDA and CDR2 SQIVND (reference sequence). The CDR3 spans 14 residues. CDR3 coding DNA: TGTGCCAGTAGGTACGAGGAAAGTCTGGGGCCCCAGCATTTT. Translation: CASRYEESLGPQHF.

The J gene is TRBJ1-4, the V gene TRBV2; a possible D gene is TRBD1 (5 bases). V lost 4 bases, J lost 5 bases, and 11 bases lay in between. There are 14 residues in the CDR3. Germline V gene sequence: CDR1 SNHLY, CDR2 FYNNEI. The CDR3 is CASSVRGPNEKLFF. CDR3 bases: TGTGCCAGCAGTGTTAGGGGCCCAAATGAAAAACTGTTTTTT.

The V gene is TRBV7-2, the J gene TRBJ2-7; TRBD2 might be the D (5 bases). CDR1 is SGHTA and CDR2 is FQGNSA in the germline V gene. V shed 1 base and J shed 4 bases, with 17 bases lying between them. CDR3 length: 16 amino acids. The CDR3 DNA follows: TGTGCCAGCAGCTTAGAGGGTAATAGCGTCTATTACGAGCAGTACTTC. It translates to CASSLEGNSVYYEQYF.

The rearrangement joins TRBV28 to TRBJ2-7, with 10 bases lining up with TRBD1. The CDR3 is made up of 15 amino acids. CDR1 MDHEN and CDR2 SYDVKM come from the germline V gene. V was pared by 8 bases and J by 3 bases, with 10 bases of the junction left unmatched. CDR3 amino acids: CASFTPGTGVYEQYF. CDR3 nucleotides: TGTGCCAGCTTCACCCCCGGGACAGGGGTCTACGAGCAGTACTTC.